This T cell receptor (beta chain) comes out of a study of vaccination and CD4 T cells after COVID-19. On the study more broadly: Post-vaccine sample collection happened at a median of approximately 74 days after dose two, ranging 14 to 241.

The treatment denotes: roughly 10-day PBMC culture with coronavirus spike peptide pools or control peptides (ViraFEST assay). Pre-COVID-19 pandemic sampling (2011-2018) yielded the unexposed donor's CD4+ T cells. CDR1 is SGHTA, CDR2 FQGNSA, per germline. V dropped 1 base and J dropped 4 bases, with 14 bases sitting between them. The CDR3 consists of 15 residues. To note about this clonotype: Antigen: not known.

With the Oncomine TCR Beta short-read assay, DNA from cultured CD4+ T cells was sequenced. TCRdb reprocessed the PCR reads via MiXCR and lists one record per CDR3 protein. Of some 4,500 distinct CDR3 sequences listed, roughly two fifths are singletons. Sequenced input: CD4+ T cells from blood, cultured in vitro. The sequence was collected from a human donor in good health. The chain uses TRBV7-2 and TRBJ2-7; tentative D call: TRBD1 (5 bases). CDR3 sequence: CASSLDGAEGYEQYF. In DNA form, the CDR3 reads TGTGCCAGCAGCTTAGATGGGGCGGAAGGTTACGAGCAGTACTTC. Supplemented by reference TRBV7-2 and TRBJ2-7, the full variable domain reads GAGVSQSPSNKVTEKGKDVELRCDPISGHTALYWYRQSLGQGLEFLIYFQGNSAPDKSGLPSDRFSAERTGGSVSTLTIQRTQQEDSAVYLCASSLDGAEGYEQYFGPGTRLTVT.